This T cell receptor (beta chain) was sequenced for a study of blood T cell repertoires in COVID-19. Study context: PBMCs, B-cell-depleted T cells, or T cells were the source of the cDNA or gDNA that made up the material.

One Seattle source followed patients from active infection through their disease course. In its sample, this clone was seen once. Sequenced by immunoSEQ multiplex PCR; TCRdb stores in-frame clones only, minus some. The sample shows over 120,000 clones, around 75% of them seen only once. Trimming at V came to 8 bases and at J to 5 bases, leaving 5 bases not matched to a gene. The length of the CDR3 is 12 residues. Germline CDR1 LNHNV, CDR2 YYDKDF (reference sequence). The sequence came from a woman aged 70-85 years with COVID-19, enrolled during active disease. The chain recombines TRBV15 with TRBJ2-7; 8 bases line up with TRBD2. The sample was peripheral blood. CDR3 region: CATQERGHEQYF. The CDR3 nucleotides are TGTGCCACCCAGGAGCGGGGGCACGAGCAGTACTTC.